Sequencing of this TCR beta chain was carried out in a study of CD8 T cells in ankylosing spondylitis (dated by TCRdb to 2015 to 2018). About the full investigation: T cell receptor beta repertoires were profiled in healthy donors and ankylosing spondylitis patients so that disease-linked TCR variants could be found. The full study cohort comprised approximately 23 ankylosing spondylitis patients and around 100 healthy donors. Peripheral blood samples were taken, and synovial fluid was additionally collected from ankylosing spondylitis patients. What the authors observed across the whole study: The disease-linked clones were reported to be significantly enriched in matched synovial fluid samples from ankylosing spondylitis patients. Some motif variants had previously been reported in the synovial fluid and blood of reactive arthritis patients, which suggests shared mechanisms of disease initiation. Blood from ankylosing spondylitis patients appeared to be characterized by a TCR beta motif composed of under 10 highly homologous amino acid variants. A CD8+ phenotype was shown by the disease-linked clones, which were found at relatively low frequencies in peripheral blood.

Trimming accounts for 4 bases at V and 3 bases at J, while the number of junction bases matched to no gene is 7. The CDR3, cysteine through phenylalanine, is 15 amino acids long. The retained sequence is limited to the CDR3, 45 bases, with the frame set at the first base. Reading the germline V gene gives CDR1 SGHRS and CDR2 YFSETQ. This clonotype was picked up many times. Its antigen has not been determined. Base qualities are not recorded, but no much larger clone differs from it by a single base. The instrument was an Illumina HiSeq 2500. Quantitative 5'-RACE with molecular barcodes was the method used to prepare the TCR beta libraries. From the authors' description of their analysis: To identify disease-linked TCR variants, a new computational method was used, one built on a probabilistic model of VDJ rearrangement. TCRdb applied fastp at Q25 and MiXCR to the public reads, then kept only in-frame beta chains. Each CDR3 protein appears once, grouped with its most common genes and DNA. The V and J calls here are based on TCRdb, not the publication. Within this sample are around 490,000 distinct CDR3 sequences, with roughly 5.3% of them counted one time only. 3.5% of the sample is in the top ten clones.

The material sequenced was blood, either unsorted or a sorted T cell fraction (not recorded which). This clonotype originated in a male donor with ankylosing spondylitis. The receptor chain draws on TRBV5-1 and TRBJ2-7; TRBD2 fits 10 bases in the junction. The nucleotides read TGCGCCAGCAGCCTCGGGACTAGCGTTTTCTACGAGCAGTACTTC. This gives the protein CASSLGTSVFYEQYF.